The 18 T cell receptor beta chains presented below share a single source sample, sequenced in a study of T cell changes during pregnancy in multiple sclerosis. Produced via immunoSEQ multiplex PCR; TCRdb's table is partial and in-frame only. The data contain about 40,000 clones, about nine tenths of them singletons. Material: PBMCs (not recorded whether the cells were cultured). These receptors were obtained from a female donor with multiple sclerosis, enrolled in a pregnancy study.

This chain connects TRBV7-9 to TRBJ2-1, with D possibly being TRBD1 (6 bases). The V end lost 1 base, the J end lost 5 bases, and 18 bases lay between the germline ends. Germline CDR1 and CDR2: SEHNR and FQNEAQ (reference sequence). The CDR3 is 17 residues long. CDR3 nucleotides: TGTGCCAGCAGCTTAGGGCTCAGGGACATAGAAAACAATGAGCAGTTCTTC. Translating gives CASSLGLRDIENNEQFF.

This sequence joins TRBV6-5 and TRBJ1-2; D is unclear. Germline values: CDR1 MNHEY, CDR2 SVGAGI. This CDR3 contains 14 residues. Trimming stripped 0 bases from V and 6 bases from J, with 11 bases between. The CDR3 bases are TGTGCCAGCAGTTACTCGAGCGGCGCGGATGGCTACACCTTC. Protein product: CASSYSSGADGYTF.

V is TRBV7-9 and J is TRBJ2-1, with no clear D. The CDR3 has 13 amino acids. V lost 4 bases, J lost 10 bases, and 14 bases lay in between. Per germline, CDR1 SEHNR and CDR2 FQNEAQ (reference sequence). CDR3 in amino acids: CASSSALVGEQFF. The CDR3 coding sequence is TGTGCCAGCAGCTCGGCATTGGTGGGCGAGCAGTTCTTC.

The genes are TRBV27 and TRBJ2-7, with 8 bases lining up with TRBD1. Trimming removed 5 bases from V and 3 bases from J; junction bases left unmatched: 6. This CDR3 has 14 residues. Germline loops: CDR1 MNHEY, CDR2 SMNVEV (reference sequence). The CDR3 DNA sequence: TGTGCCAGCAGTAGAATAGGACAGGGCTACGAGCAGTACTTC. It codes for CASSRIGQGYEQYF.

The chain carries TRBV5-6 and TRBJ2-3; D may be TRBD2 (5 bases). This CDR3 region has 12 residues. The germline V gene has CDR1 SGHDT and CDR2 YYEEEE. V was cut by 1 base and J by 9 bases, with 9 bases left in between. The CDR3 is CASSLNQRTQYF. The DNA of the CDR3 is TGTGCCAGCAGCTTGAACCAGCGGACGCAGTATTTT.

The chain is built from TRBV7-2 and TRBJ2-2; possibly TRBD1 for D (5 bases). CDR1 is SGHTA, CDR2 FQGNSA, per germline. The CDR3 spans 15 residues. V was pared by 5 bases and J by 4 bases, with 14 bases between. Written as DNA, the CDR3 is TGTGCCAGCAGCAAAGGGCAGGGTGGCACCGGGGAGCTGTTTTTT. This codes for CASSKGQGGTGELFF.

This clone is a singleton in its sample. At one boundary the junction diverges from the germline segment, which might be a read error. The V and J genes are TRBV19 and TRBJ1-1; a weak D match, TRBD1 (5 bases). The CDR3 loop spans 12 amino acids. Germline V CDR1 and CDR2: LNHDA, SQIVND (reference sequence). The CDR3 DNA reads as TGTGCCAGTAGGATCGGGACCGGCGGACTTCGATTT. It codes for CASRIGTGGLRF.

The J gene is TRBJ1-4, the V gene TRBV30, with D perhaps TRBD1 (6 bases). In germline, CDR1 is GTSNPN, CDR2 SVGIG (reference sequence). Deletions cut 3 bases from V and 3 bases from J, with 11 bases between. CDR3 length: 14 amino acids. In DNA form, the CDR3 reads TGTGCCTGGAGCTGGACAGCAGCTAATGAAAAACTGTTTTTT. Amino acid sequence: CAWSWTAANEKLFF.

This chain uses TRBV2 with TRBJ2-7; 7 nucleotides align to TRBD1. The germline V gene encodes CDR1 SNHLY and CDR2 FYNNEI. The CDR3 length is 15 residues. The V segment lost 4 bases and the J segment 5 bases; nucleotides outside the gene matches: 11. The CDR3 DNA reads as TGTGCCAGCAGTGGGGACAGTGGGGCCCGGGACGAGCAGTACTTC. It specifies CASSGDSGARDEQYF.

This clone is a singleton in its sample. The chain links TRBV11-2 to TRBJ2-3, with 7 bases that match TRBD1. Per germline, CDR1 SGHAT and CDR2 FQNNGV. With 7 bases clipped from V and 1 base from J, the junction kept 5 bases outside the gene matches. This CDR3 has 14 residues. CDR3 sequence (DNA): TGTGCCAGCACCACCGGACAGGGCACAGATACGCAGTATTTT. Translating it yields CASTTGQGTDTQYF.

The DNA for the CDR3 is TGCGCCAGCAGCCCTACGGGAGGGAGCGCCGGGGAGCTGTTTTTT. Encoded protein: CASSPTGGSAGELFF. The chain employs TRBV4-3 and TRBJ2-2; TRBD2 agrees at 8 bases. The CDR3 extends over 15 amino acids. Germline trimming cut 4 bases from V and 6 bases from J; bases unmatched to any gene: 7. Germline V gene data show CDR1 as LGHNA and CDR2 as YSLEER.

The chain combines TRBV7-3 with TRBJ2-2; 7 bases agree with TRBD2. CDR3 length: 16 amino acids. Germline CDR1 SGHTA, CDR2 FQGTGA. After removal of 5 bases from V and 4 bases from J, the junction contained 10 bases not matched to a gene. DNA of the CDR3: TGTGCCAGCAGCCCGATCGTTTCGGGAGGCACCGGGGAGCTGTTTTTT. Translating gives CASSPIVSGGTGELFF.

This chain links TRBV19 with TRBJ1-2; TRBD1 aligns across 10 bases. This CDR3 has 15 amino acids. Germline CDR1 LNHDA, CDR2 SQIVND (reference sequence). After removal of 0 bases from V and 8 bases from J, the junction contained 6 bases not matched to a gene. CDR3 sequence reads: CASSIDLDRGSGYTF. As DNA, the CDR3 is TGTGCCAGTAGTATAGATCTGGACAGGGGGTCCGGCTACACCTTC.

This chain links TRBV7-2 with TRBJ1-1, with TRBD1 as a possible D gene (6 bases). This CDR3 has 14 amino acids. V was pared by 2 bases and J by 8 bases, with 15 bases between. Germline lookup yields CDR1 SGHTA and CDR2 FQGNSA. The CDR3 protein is CASSLNVQGREAFF. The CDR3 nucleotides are TGTGCCAGCAGCTTAAACGTGCAGGGGAGGGAAGCTTTCTTT. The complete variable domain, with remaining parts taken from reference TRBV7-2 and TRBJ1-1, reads GAGVSQSPSNKVTEKGKDVELRCDPISGHTALYWYRQSLGQGLEFLIYFQGNSAPDKSGLPSDRFSAERTGGSVSTLTIQRTQQEDSAVYLCASSLNVQGREAFFGQGTRLTVV.

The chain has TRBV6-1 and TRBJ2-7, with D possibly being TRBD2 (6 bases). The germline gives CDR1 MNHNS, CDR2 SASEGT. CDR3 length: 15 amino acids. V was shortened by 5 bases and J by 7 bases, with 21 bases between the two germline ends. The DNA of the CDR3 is TGTGCCAGCAGTCGCCCTAGCGTATTAGGGTCGGAGCAGTACTTC. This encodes CASSRPSVLGSEQYF.

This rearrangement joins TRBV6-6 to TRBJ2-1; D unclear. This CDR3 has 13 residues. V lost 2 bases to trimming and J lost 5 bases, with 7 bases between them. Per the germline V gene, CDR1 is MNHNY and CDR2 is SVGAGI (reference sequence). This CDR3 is CASSYISDNEQFF. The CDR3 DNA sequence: TGTGCCAGCAGTTACATTTCTGACAATGAGCAGTTCTTC.

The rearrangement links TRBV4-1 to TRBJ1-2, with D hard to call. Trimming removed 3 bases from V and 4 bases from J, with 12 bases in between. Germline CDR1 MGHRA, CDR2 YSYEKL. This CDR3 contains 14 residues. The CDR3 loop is CASSQVDKTYGYTF. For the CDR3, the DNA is TGCGCCAGCAGCCAGGTCGACAAAACCTATGGCTACACCTTC.

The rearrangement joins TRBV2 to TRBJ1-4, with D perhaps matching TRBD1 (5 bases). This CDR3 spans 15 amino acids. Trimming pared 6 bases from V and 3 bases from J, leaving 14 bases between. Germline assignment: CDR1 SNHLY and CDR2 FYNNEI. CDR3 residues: CASSLDSRANEKLFF. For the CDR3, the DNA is TGTGCCAGCAGCCTCGACAGTCGTGCTAATGAAAAACTGTTTTTT.